These T cell receptor beta chains were read from a single sample in a study of OX40 agonist ivuxolimab in advanced cancers. TCRdb keeps only in-frame clones here, not all; method: immunoSEQ multiplex PCR. The repertoire holds 65,000 to 75,000 clones, with more than 75% as singletons. The sample in question was CD4+ or CD8+ T cells sorted from blood, obtained in a trial of the OX40 agonist ivuxolimab. Every receptor here comes from an adult with an advanced solid tumor such as melanoma, head and neck, liver or kidney cancer. Each CDR3 is given with its conserved first and last residue. The order of the fields is V gene, D gene, CDR3 protein. The D gene is left open where the match is weak.

>TRBV6-1|-
CASSGGQASNQPQHF
>TRBV10-3|-
CAISEKSFTEAFF
>TRBV7-3|-
CASSSRAGEQFF
>TRBV7-2|TRBD2
CASSSSSGRSYEQYF
>TRBV6-6|-
CASSYSTANTGELFF
>TRBV7-2|-
CASSLANGAYEQYF
>TRBV6-7|TRBD2
CASSFSSGTSGGADTQYF
>TRBV15|TRBD1
CATSTPAGQGLGANEKLFF
>TRBV5-1|TRBD1
CASSLWGIRDSSGNTIYF
>TRBV11-2|-
CASSTGRQGTQYF
>TRBV27|-
CASRLGGSNSYNEQFF
>TRBV5-6|-
CASSSRDWEDGELFF
>TRBV5-6|TRBD1
CASSFGTGGAKNEKLFF
>TRBV5-4|-
CASSLGISSTDTQYF
>TRBV7-8|TRBD2
CASSPVAGTSYEQYF
>TRBV27|TRBD2
CASSLFGGSLREQYF
>TRBV19|TRBD2
CASSIPGGPSSYNEQFF
>TRBV19|-
CASRPGRGFDTQYF
>TRBV27|-
CASSFLSARLNSPLHF
>TRBV4-1|TRBD1
CASSQVLWTGGTEAFF
>TRBV11-2|-
CASSLGGLRAEAFF
>TRBV28|-
CASSGSSYNSPLHF
>TRBV9|-
CASSVGGGNTIYF
>TRBV4-2|TRBD1
CASSQYWTGADGYTF
>TRBV7-9|-
CASSLEGSHGYTF
>TRBV7-8|TRBD1
CASSSRDRGRGGSYEQYF
>TRBV5-6|-
CASSLVLSNEQFF
>TRBV27|TRBD1
CASSLRGQATEAFF
>TRBV7-3|-
CASSLGRIAGQETQYF
>TRBV4-2|-
CASSQTNHRVPQGQYF
>TRBV10-3|TRBD1
CAISESQDRGHEQYF
>TRBV13|-
CASSPGQGRSYEQYF
>TRBV5-5|-
CASSLDPGGNTIYF
>TRBV4-3|-
CASSQDAGGNTEAFF
>TRBV7-9|-
CASSSIPYEQYF
>TRBV7-2|-
CASSLGRNTGELFF
>TRBV27|-
CASSLGGTGQPQHF
>TRBV6-5|-
CASSSGWYTEAFF
>TRBV9|TRBD1
CASSLRTGDVADTQYF
>TRBV20-1|-
CSASGDNEQFF
>TRBV19|TRBD2
CASRLAATDTQYF
>TRBV2|-
CASSSTSTDTQYF
>TRBV5-1|-
CASSLAGTRTGEQYF
>TRBV7-3|-
CASSFGSRETQYF
>TRBV11-3|-
CASSSVGDYEQYF
>TRBV2|TRBD1
CASFGWTGKILGTEAFF
>TRBV2|-
CASRIHPGLYEQYF
>TRBV19|TRBD2
CASSIGRLAGGLGELFF
>TRBV29-1|TRBD1
CSVAPGQGATMNTGELFF
>TRBV7-2|-
CASSSGGRHYGYTF
>TRBV29-1|-
CSVRASARETQYF